This TCR beta chain derives from a study of T cell changes during pregnancy in multiple sclerosis. The CDR3 runs 15 residues. Germline lookup yields CDR1 WSHSY and CDR2 SAAADI. V lost 8 bases to trimming and J lost 1 base; unmatched junction nucleotides: 7. The protocol was immunoSEQ multiplex PCR, while the TCRdb copy is restricted to in-frame clones and leaves out a portion. This sample has approximately 110,000 clones; roughly 90% occur once, and the top ten carry about 1.6%. The sequence derives from a female donor with multiple sclerosis, enrolled in a pregnancy study. This specimen was peripheral blood, taken in the third trimester of pregnancy. This sequence joins TRBV10-2 and TRBJ2-2; 7 positions agree with TRBD1. The CDR3 nucleotides read TGCGCCAGCGGGTTGCGACAGGGGAACACCGGGGAGCTGTTTTTT. Translation gives CASGLRQGNTGELFF.